The next 31 T cell receptor beta chains were all read from a single sample in a study of blood T cells in healthy people across ages. The use of a sample-barcoded 5' primer and a J-beta primer mix characterized a second PCR of about 7 to 12 cycles. TCRdb processed the 5' RACE reads anew with MiXCR; each CDR3 protein has one entry. The sample consists of about 630,000 distinct CDR3 sequences, roughly 21% of them appearing once. Specimen: blood. The receptors shown here come from a man between 65 and 85 years old in good health.

This clonotype was recorded a few times. This chain connects TRBV6-2 or TRBV6-3 to TRBJ1-2; D gene uncertain. Germline CDR1 MNHEY, CDR2 SVGEGT. V lost 4 bases and J 10 bases, leaving 13 bases between the germline ends. The CDR3 sequence is 12 residues long. The CDR3 loop reads CASSSGANTYTF. CDR3 nucleotide sequence: TGTGCCAGCAGTTCCGGAGCGAATACCTACACCTTC.

This clonotype was counted at least ten times. This chain links TRBV29-1 with TRBJ1-1; D is ambiguous. CDR1 SQVTM and CDR2 ANQGSEA come from the germline V gene. V gave up 2 bases and J gave up 0 bases, with 4 bases separating them. The CDR3 is made up of 12 amino acids. The CDR3 DNA reads as TGCAGCGTTGAACGTCTGAACACTGAAGCTTTCTTT. Translated: CSVERLNTEAFF.

This clonotype came up a few times. CDR3: CASSESGFQETQYF. The CDR3 bases are TGCGCCAGCAGTGAGTCGGGATTCCAAGAGACCCAGTACTTC. The rearrangement uses TRBV10-1 and TRBJ2-5, with D hard to call. The CDR3 length is 14 residues. Germline assignment: CDR1 WNHNN and CDR2 SYGVQD (reference sequence). V was trimmed by 0 bases and J by 1 base, leaving 6 bases between them.

This clonotype came up a few times. The chain joins TRBV7-2 to TRBJ1-1; D is unresolved. The CDR3 is 13 residues long. The V end was cut by 1 base, the J end by 7 bases, with 10 bases between. Germline V lookup: CDR1 SGHTA, CDR2 FQGNSA. The CDR3 is CASSLETPNEAFF. The CDR3 DNA is TGTGCCAGCAGCTTAGAGACCCCCAATGAAGCTTTCTTT.

This chain uses TRBV28 with TRBJ2-1; D is perhaps TRBD2 (6 bases). The CDR3 extends over 14 amino acids. Germline-derived CDR1 and CDR2 are MDHEN and SYDVKM. V lost 10 bases to trimming and J lost 2 bases, with 15 bases between them. The CDR3 spells CATGGQTTYNEQFF. CDR3 in DNA: TGTGCCACCGGAGGGCAGACTACCTACAATGAGCAGTTCTTC. Based on the CDR3 plus reference TRBV28 and TRBJ2-1, the full variable domain is DVKVTQSSRYLVKRTGEKVFLECVQDMDHENMFWYRQDPGLGLRLIYFSYDVKMKEKGDIPEGYSVSREKKERFSLILESASTNQTSMYLCATGGQTTYNEQFFGPGTRLTVL.

This clonotype was seen many times. This sequence joins TRBV5-1 and TRBJ2-5; no clear D. This CDR3 has 13 residues. Germline loops: CDR1 SGHRS, CDR2 YFSETQ. The ends were cut back, 5 bases at V and 2 bases at J, with 10 bases in the middle. As DNA, the CDR3 is TGCGCCAGCAGTTCACGGCCACAAGAGACCCAGTACTTC. Translation: CASSSRPQETQYF.

A word on this clonotype: The junction departs from the called germline gene at one end, perhaps through a read error. This chain uses TRBV7-2 with TRBJ2-2, with D perhaps given as TRBD1 or TRBD2 (5 bases each). Germline CDR1 is SGHTA and CDR2 is FQGNSA. The CDR3 extends over 14 amino acids. CDR3 amino acids: CASSLDLGTGELVF. The DNA for the CDR3 is TGTGCCAGCAGCTTAGACTTAGGGACCGGGGAGCTGGTTTTT.

In this sample, this clonotype turned up many times. V is TRBV20-1 and J is TRBJ1-1; D gene ambiguous. Between the trimmed V and J ends, which lost 6 bases and 4 bases, there was a span of 3 bases. In germline, CDR1 is DFQATT, CDR2 SNEGSKA (reference sequence). This CDR3 region has 9 residues. In nucleotides, the CDR3 is TGCAGTGCCCGCACTGAAGCTTTCTTT. This encodes CSARTEAFF.

Concerning this clonotype itself: No conserved phenylalanine or tryptophan ends this CDR3, so it is likely a read error. Here the CDR3 reads CASSPTVGNYEQFV. The CDR3 DNA is TGTGCCAGCTCACCTACCGTTGGGAACTATGAGCAGTTCGTC. V usage is TRBV18 and J usage is TRBJ2-1; D unclear. V lost 3 bases and J 8 bases, leaving 14 bases between the germline ends. This CDR3 region has 14 residues. Germline CDR1 reads KGHSH; CDR2 reads LQKENI.

This sequence joins TRBV10-3 and TRBJ2-1; D is perhaps TRBD1 or TRBD2 (6 bases each). Trimming shortened V by 3 bases and J by 9 bases, and 9 bases separated the two germline ends. This CDR3 spans 12 amino acids. The V gene's germline CDR1 is ENHRY and CDR2 SYGVKD. The CDR3: CAISDRGGEQFF. The DNA for the CDR3 is TGTGCCATCAGTGACAGGGGAGGTGAGCAGTTCTTC.

This clonotype was seen a handful of times. Here the CDR3 reads CASRTPGLAGVEQYF. CDR3 in DNA: TGTGCCAGCAGAACTCCGGGACTAGCGGGAGTCGAGCAGTACTTC. V usage is TRBV6-5 and J usage is TRBJ2-7, with TRBD2 matching 14 bases. Germline V gene data show CDR1 as MNHEY and CDR2 as SVGAGI. The J segment lost 6 bases and the V segment lost 6 bases, leaving 7 bases of the junction unmatched. The CDR3 is 15 amino acids.

V and J are TRBV9 and TRBJ2-1, with a possible D match to TRBD1 (6 bases). V was pared by 2 bases and J by 0 bases, with 12 bases between. Germline values: CDR1 SGDLS, CDR2 YYNGEE. The CDR3 runs 16 residues. CDR3 loop: CASSVGTPSSYNEQFF. The CDR3 region has the DNA TGTGCCAGCAGCGTGGGGACACCTAGCTCCTACAATGAGCAGTTCTTC.

This chain uses TRBV6-5 with TRBJ2-1, with 12 bases lining up with TRBD2. Germline-derived CDR1 and CDR2 are MNHEY and SVGAGI. J lost 2 bases, V lost 0 bases, and 11 bases had no gene match. The CDR3 covers 20 residues. CDR3: CASSYSTLAGGIGTYNEQFF. The CDR3, as DNA: TGTGCCAGCAGTTACTCGACACTAGCGGGAGGAATAGGCACCTACAATGAGCAGTTCTTC.

This clonotype was counted only a few times. The chain carries TRBV28 and TRBJ2-5; 7 nucleotides align to TRBD1. The end of the DNA fits TRBJ2-1 better, so the J call may be wrong. CDR1 MDHEN and CDR2 SYDVKM come from the germline V gene. The CDR3 spans 13 residues. CDR3 sequence: CASNQPPTGEQFF. CDR3 DNA sequence: TGTGCCAGCAACCAACCTCCGACAGGGGAGCAGTTCTTC.

The CDR3: CASSSLLTQYF. The CDR3 coding sequence is TGTGCCAGCAGTTCTCTACTTACGCAGTACTTC. V and J are TRBV11-2 and TRBJ2-4; no clear D gene. V lost 6 bases and J 13 bases, leaving 13 bases between the germline ends. The CDR3 is 11 residues long. Germline V gene lookup returns CDR1 SGHAT and CDR2 FQNNGV.

This clonotype was seen ten or more times. The chain couples TRBV20-1 to TRBJ2-7; the match to TRBD2 covers 11 bases. V trimming: 7 bases; J trimming: 3 bases; junction bases outside the gene matches: 5. The CDR3 runs to 13 residues. Germline CDR1 DFQATT, CDR2 SNEGSKA (reference sequence). The CDR3 region has the DNA TGCAGTGTAGGGACTAGCGGAGTCTACGAGCAGTACTTC. Protein: CSVGTSGVYEQYF.

The rearrangement links TRBV29-1 to TRBJ2-1; D may match TRBD1 or TRBD2 (5 bases each). The end of the DNA fits TRBJ2-5 better, so the J call may be wrong. Germline-derived CDR1 and CDR2 are SQVTM and ANQGSEA. The CDR3 is 12 residues long. The DNA of the CDR3 is TGCAGCGTTGGAGGGGCTGGAGAGACCCAGTACTTC. Translating gives CSVGGAGETQYF.

This clonotype was seen only a few times. The V gene is TRBV2, the J gene TRBJ2-1, with D hard to call. CDR3 size: 16 residues. Per germline, CDR1 SNHLY and CDR2 FYNNEI. The V end was cut by 3 bases, the J end by 0 bases, with 12 bases between. CDR3 amino acids: CASSDIQESSYNEQFF. DNA of the CDR3: TGTGCCAGCAGTGACATCCAGGAGAGCTCCTACAATGAGCAGTTCTTC. The variable domain in full, completed from reference TRBV2 and TRBJ2-1, reads EPEVTQTPSHQVTQMGQEVILRCVPISNHLYFYWYRQILGQKVEFLVSFYNNEISEKSEIFDDQFSVERPDGSNFTLKIRSTKLEDSAMYFCASSDIQESSYNEQFFGPGTRLTVL.

The V gene is TRBV6-1, the J gene TRBJ2-5, with D maybe TRBD1 (5 bases). The CDR3 length is 13 residues. Germline V gene data show CDR1 as MNHNS and CDR2 as SASEGT. Trimming removed 4 bases from V and 4 bases from J, with 10 bases in between. The CDR3 sequence is CASSVQVRETQYF. DNA of the CDR3: TGTGCCAGCAGTGTACAGGTACGAGAGACCCAGTACTTC.

This clonotype was found a few times. The chain couples TRBV7-6 to TRBJ2-1; a possible D gene is TRBD1 (5 bases). CDR1 and CDR2 from the germline V gene are SGHVS and FNYEAQ. Trimming removed 3 bases from V and 2 bases from J, with 11 bases in between. This CDR3 is 15 amino acids long. The DNA of the CDR3 is TGTGCCAGCAGCTTGACTCCGGACACCTACAATGAGCAGTTCTTC. The encoded protein is CASSLTPDTYNEQFF.

This clonotype was counted at least ten times. This chain joins TRBV6-2 or TRBV6-3 and TRBJ1-4; no reliable D call. Germline CDR1 MNHEY, CDR2 SVGEGT. This CDR3 spans 13 amino acids. With 3 bases removed from V and 5 bases from J, the gap between germline ends came to 7 bases. The DNA for the CDR3 is TGTGCCAGCAGTTATGGTGGGAATGAAAAACTGTTTTTT. Protein product: CASSYGGNEKLFF.

In this sample, this clonotype turned up a few times. The chain is built from TRBV20-1 and TRBJ2-7, with a possible D match to TRBD2 (5 bases). Trimming pared 5 bases from V and 0 bases from J, leaving 14 bases between. CDR3 length equals 14 residues. Germline values: CDR1 DFQATT, CDR2 SNEGSKA (reference sequence). CDR3 sequence: CSAQGGISSYEQYF. The CDR3 DNA follows: TGCAGTGCTCAAGGAGGCATAAGCTCCTACGAGCAGTACTTC.

This clonotype was found a few times. The chain couples TRBV20-1 to TRBJ2-5; D gene unclear. In germline, CDR1 is DFQATT, CDR2 SNEGSKA (reference sequence). There are 14 residues in the CDR3. The germline V and J ends were trimmed by 5 bases and 11 bases, with 24 bases remaining between them. CDR3 in DNA: TGCAGTGCTTTACGAGTAGGTAGCTACAATGAGCAGTACTTC. The encoded protein is CSALRVGSYNEQYF.

The V gene is TRBV6-7, the J gene TRBJ1-5; D is possibly TRBD1 (5 bases). TRBV6-7 is treated as an ORF (open reading frame) with a function not yet certain. This CDR3 is 15 amino acids long. The ends were cut back, 6 bases at V and 4 bases at J, with 16 bases in the middle. Here the CDR3 reads CASSDIGGWNQPQHF. The CDR3 DNA follows: TGTGCCAGCAGCGACATTGGGGGGTGGAATCAGCCCCAGCATTTT.

The chain is built from TRBV7-9 and TRBJ2-1; 11 positions agree with TRBD2. The CDR3 has 17 amino acids. V dropped 1 base and J dropped 4; count of bases not matched to a gene: 6. Germline values: CDR1 SEHNR, CDR2 FQNEAQ (reference sequence). CDR3 loop: CASSLVPGLAEYNEQFF. The CDR3 DNA reads as TGTGCCAGCAGCTTAGTACCGGGACTAGCGGAATACAATGAGCAGTTCTTC.

The chain recombines TRBV2 with TRBJ1-3; D is uncertain. The V end was cut by 2 bases, the J end by 2 bases, with 13 bases between. The CDR3 totals 16 residues. The V gene's germline CDR1 is SNHLY and CDR2 FYNNEI. The CDR3 nucleotides read TGTGCCAGCAGTGAAAATAGTGGGGTTACTGGAAACACCATATATTTT. It yields the protein CASSENSGVTGNTIYF.

This clonotype was seen more than once but under ten times. This chain joins TRBV4-1 and TRBJ2-1; the match to TRBD2 covers 9 bases. Germline trimming cut 1 base from V and 0 bases from J; bases unmatched to any gene: 10. The CDR3 is 19 amino acids. Germline lookup yields CDR1 MGHRA and CDR2 YSYEKL. The CDR3: CASSQVYAGGASSYNEQFF. CDR3 nucleotide sequence: TGCGCCAGCAGCCAAGTGTACGCGGGGGGGGCTAGCTCCTACAATGAGCAGTTCTTC.

The genes are TRBV9 and TRBJ2-5; D remains ambiguous. Trimming left V 4 bases short and J 5 bases short, with 15 bases between. The CDR3 has 14 amino acids. Germline V gene lookup returns CDR1 SGDLS and CDR2 YYNGEE. The CDR3 here is CASSRQTTSETQYF. The CDR3 coding sequence is TGTGCCAGCAGCCGACAAACTACTTCCGAGACCCAGTACTTC.

The V call is TRBV2, the J call TRBJ2-2, with D perhaps TRBD2 (5 bases). Per germline, CDR1 SNHLY and CDR2 FYNNEI. V lost 4 bases and J 0 bases, leaving 9 bases between the germline ends. CDR3 length: 15 amino acids. The CDR3 region has the DNA TGTGCCAGCAGTGCAGCGGAACCGAACACCGGGGAGCTGTTTTTT. The encoded protein is CASSAAEPNTGELFF.

Turning to this clonotype: A junction boundary mismatches the germline segment, possibly from a read error. The chain carries TRBV11-1 and TRBJ1-1; TRBD1 agrees at 10 bases. The CDR3 runs to 17 residues. CDR1 and CDR2 (germline): SGHAT, FQDESV (reference sequence). The CDR3 loop is CASSPPPRDRGNIEAFF. In DNA form, the CDR3 reads TGTGCCAGCAGCCCCCCACCCCGGGACAGGGGCAACATTGAAGCTTTCTTT. Drawing the rest from reference TRBV11-1 and TRBJ1-1, the complete variable domain is EAEVAQSPRYKITEKSQAVAFWCDPISGHATLYWYRQILGQGPELLVQFQDESVVDDSQLPKDRFSAERLKGVDSTLKIQPAELGDSAMYLCASSPPPRDRGNIEAFFGQGTRLTVV.

This clonotype showed up just a few times. J is TRBJ1-1 and V is TRBV3-1; D unresolved. The CDR3 has 13 residues. V lost 2 bases, J lost 4 bases, and 8 bases lay in between. Germline V gives CDR1 LGHDT, CDR2 YNNKEL (reference sequence). The CDR3 loop is CASSQPQSTEAFF. CDR3 bases: TGTGCCAGCAGCCAACCCCAGAGCACTGAAGCTTTCTTT.